A single sample is the source of the 23 T cell receptor beta chains below, sequenced in a study of shared T cell receptors in the human thymus. TCRdb's table, derived via immunoSEQ multiplex PCR, lists solely in-frame clones and lacks some. The sample includes a few hundred thousand clones, around 95% of them seen just once. Sequencing was performed on thymocytes. These TCRs come from a human donor.

The genes are TRBV28 and TRBJ2-7; 7 bases match TRBD1. The length of the CDR3 is 15 residues. V shed 1 base and J 2 bases; nucleotides not matched to a gene: 5. In germline, CDR1 is MDHEN, CDR2 SYDVKM. The CDR3 DNA reads as TGTGCCAGCAGTTTATCGACAGGGCCCACCTACGAGCAGTACTTC. It yields the protein CASSLSTGPTYEQYF.

This rearrangement joins TRBV29-1 to TRBJ1-5; possible D gene TRBD1, 5 bases. This CDR3 comprises 14 residues. The V end was cut by 4 bases, the J end by 6 bases, with 16 bases between. Germline CDR1 is SQVTM and CDR2 is ANQGSEA. Here the CDR3 reads CSVVVGVLGQPQHF. The CDR3 DNA sequence: TGCAGCGTTGTAGTGGGGGTACTCGGTCAGCCCCAGCATTTT.

This clone was seen just once. J is TRBJ1-5 and V is TRBV6-5; no reliable D call. Between the trimmed V and J ends, which lost 0 bases and 1 base, there was a span of 7 bases. The CDR3 loop spans 15 amino acids. Germline-derived CDR1 and CDR2 are MNHEY and SVGAGI. The chain's CDR3 is CASSYSYGSNQPQHF. CDR3 nucleotides: TGTGCCAGCAGTTACTCGTATGGGAGCAATCAGCCCCAGCATTTT.

Written as DNA, the CDR3 is TGTGCCAGCAGCCAGGGGATAGCGGGAGGGCACCAAGAGACCCAGTACTTC. This codes for CASSQGIAGGHQETQYF. The chain couples TRBV4-2 to TRBJ2-5; 11 bases line up with TRBD2. The trim removed 3 bases at V and 0 bases at J, leaving 6 bases unmatched. Germline CDR1 LGHNA, CDR2 YNFKEQ. The CDR3 extends over 17 amino acids.

The chain recombines TRBV27 with TRBJ2-3, with 10 bases identical to TRBD2. V lost 5 bases and J lost 2; bases outside the gene matches: 10. Germline assignment: CDR1 MNHEY and CDR2 SMNVEV (reference sequence). This CDR3 is built from 17 residues. In nucleotides, the CDR3 is TGTGCCAGCAGTAAAGGACTAGCGGCTCGTTACACAGATACGCAGTATTTT. Protein sequence: CASSKGLAARYTDTQYF.

The rearrangement uses TRBV18 and TRBJ2-3; maybe TRBD2 (5 bases). The CDR3 contains 18 residues. Between the trimmed V and J ends, which lost 3 bases and 4 bases, there was a span of 23 bases. Germline CDR1 is KGHSH and CDR2 is LQKENI. The DNA for the CDR3 is TGTGCCAGCTCACCCCGGGCGCCTCGAGGGCGTGGTCCAGATACGCAGTATTTT. Amino acids: CASSPRAPRGRGPDTQYF.

The gene calls are TRBV28 and TRBJ2-3; no definite D call. CDR3 length equals 13 residues. Germline V gene data show CDR1 as MDHEN and CDR2 as SYDVKM. Trimming pared 4 bases from V and 4 bases from J, leaving 9 bases between. This chain's CDR3 is CASSYIRPDTQYF. Written as DNA, the CDR3 is TGTGCCAGCAGTTACATTCGACCAGATACGCAGTATTTT. Filled out from reference TRBV28 and TRBJ2-3, the complete variable domain reads DVKVTQSSRYLVKRTGEKVFLECVQDMDHENMFWYRQDPGLGLRLIYFSYDVKMKEKGDIPEGYSVSREKKERFSLILESASTNQTSMYLCASSYIRPDTQYFGPGTRLTVL.

The chain recombines TRBV2 with TRBJ1-5, with D perhaps matching TRBD1 (6 bases). The germline V and J ends were trimmed by 3 bases and 0 bases, with 15 bases remaining between them. Germline V gives CDR1 SNHLY, CDR2 FYNNEI. The CDR3 spans 17 residues. The CDR3 loop is CASSDSQGPYSNQPQHF. The CDR3 DNA is TGTGCCAGCAGTGATTCTCAGGGGCCGTATAGCAATCAGCCCCAGCATTTT.

V gene TRBV28 combines with J gene TRBJ2-3; 13 nucleotides align to TRBD2. CDR1 is MDHEN and CDR2 is SYDVKM in the germline V gene. The trim removed 5 bases at V and 3 bases at J, leaving 8 bases unmatched. This CDR3 spans 17 amino acids. The CDR3, as DNA: TGTGCCAGCAGTCCCGGACTAGCGGGAGTTTTGACAGATACGCAGTATTTT. This translates into CASSPGLAGVLTDTQYF.

The J gene is TRBJ1-2, the V gene TRBV29-1, with D maybe TRBD1 (6 bases). CDR1 and CDR2 (germline): SQVTM, ANQGSEA. CDR3 length equals 13 residues. The V end lost 2 bases, the J end lost 5 bases, and 12 bases lay between the germline ends. The CDR3 protein is CSVEYGGHYGYTF. The CDR3 DNA sequence: TGCAGCGTTGAATATGGGGGGCATTATGGCTACACCTTC.

V and J are TRBV27 and TRBJ1-1; maybe TRBD1 (6 bases). Germline V gene sequence: CDR1 MNHEY, CDR2 SMNVEV (reference sequence). The CDR3 has 15 residues. Trimming shortened V by 10 bases and J by 1 base, and 19 bases separated the two germline ends. In DNA, the CDR3 is TGTGCCACTTCACGGGGGCCGTGGGGGAACACTGAAGCTTTCTTT. Its protein product is CATSRGPWGNTEAFF.

This rearrangement joins TRBV2 to TRBJ2-3, with TRBD2 matching 14 bases. Germline lookup yields CDR1 SNHLY and CDR2 FYNNEI. This CDR3 has 15 amino acids. With 8 bases clipped from V and 4 bases from J, the junction kept 5 bases outside the gene matches. CDR3 coding DNA: TGTGCCAGCCTCGGGACTAGCGGGAGTGCAGATACGCAGTATTTT. It translates to CASLGTSGSADTQYF.

This chain joins TRBV6-1 and TRBJ2-7, with D unresolved. CDR3 length: 15 amino acids. Germline CDR1 is MNHNS and CDR2 is SASEGT. Trimming took off 2 bases at V and 2 bases at J, with 13 bases between the two ends. CDR3 DNA: TGTGCCAGCAGTGAACAGGCAGCTATTCCCTACGAGCAGTACTTC. This encodes CASSEQAAIPYEQYF.

The chain employs TRBV11-3 and TRBJ2-1, with D possibly being TRBD1 or TRBD2 (5 bases each). This CDR3 comprises 12 residues. Deletions cut 5 bases from V and 7 bases from J, with 9 bases between. CDR1 and CDR2 from the germline V gene are SGHNT and YENEEA. The CDR3 here is CASSQRGNEQFF. The CDR3 DNA is TGTGCCAGCAGCCAGAGGGGAAATGAGCAGTTCTTC.

The CDR3 loop is CASSWTGGETQYF. CDR3 coding DNA: TGTGCCAGCAGTTGGACAGGGGGAGAGACCCAGTACTTC. V gene TRBV27 combines with J gene TRBJ2-5; 10 bases line up with TRBD1. Germline lookup yields CDR1 MNHEY and CDR2 SMNVEV (reference sequence). The CDR3 is made up of 13 amino acids. J gave up 4 bases and V 4 bases, and 0 bases lay outside the gene matches.

The chain is built from TRBV6-5 and TRBJ2-7; 7 positions agree with TRBD1. Germline V gene data show CDR1 as MNHEY and CDR2 as SVGAGI. The CDR3 is 15 residues long. Trimming at V came to 4 bases and at J to 6 bases, leaving 12 bases not matched to a gene. CDR3 amino acids: CASSSRQGGVGEQYF. DNA of the CDR3: TGTGCCAGCAGTTCCCGACAGGGTGGGGTCGGCGAGCAGTACTTC.

The CDR3 is CASRYTGTGIESQPQHF. CDR3 nucleotide sequence: TGTGCCAGCAGATATACCGGGACAGGGATTGAGAGTCAGCCCCAGCATTTT. V is TRBV28 and J is TRBJ1-5; 9 nucleotides align to TRBD1. J gave up 6 bases and V 6 bases, and 15 bases lay outside the gene matches. The CDR3 contains 17 residues. CDR1 and CDR2 (germline): MDHEN, SYDVKM.

The gene calls are TRBV14 and TRBJ2-7; D uncertain. CDR1 and CDR2 (germline): SGHDN, FVKESK. Trimming pared 4 bases from V and 2 bases from J, leaving 12 bases between. CDR3 size: 14 residues. The CDR3 DNA reads TGTGCCAGCAGCCGTATGGCGGCCACCTACGAGCAGTACTTC. It encodes CASSRMAATYEQYF.

This sequence joins TRBV11-2 and TRBJ2-7; 7 positions agree with TRBD1. Germline CDR1 and CDR2: SGHAT and FQNNGV. The V and J ends lost 8 bases and 7 bases, in that order; junction bases with no gene match: 8. The CDR3 has 12 residues. The CDR3 sequence is CASGDSPYEQYF. CDR3 in DNA: TGTGCCAGCGGGGACAGCCCTTATGAGCAGTACTTC. Complete variable domain (other parts from reference TRBV11-2 and TRBJ2-7): EAGVAQSPRYKIIEKRQSVAFWCNPISGHATLYWYQQILGQGPKLLIQFQNNGVVDDSQLPKDRFSAERLKGVDSTLKIQPAKLEDSAVYLCASGDSPYEQYFGPGTRLTVT.

This chain joins TRBV7-2 and TRBJ2-1; D is possibly TRBD1 (6 bases). V was clipped by 2 bases and J by 0 bases, with 20 bases between them. There are 19 residues in the CDR3. Germline CDR1 is SGHTA and CDR2 is FQGNSA. CDR3 DNA: TGTGCCAGCAGCTTAAGGGCCCCCGGACAGCATAGCTCCTACAATGAGCAGTTCTTC. It encodes CASSLRAPGQHSSYNEQFF.

The chain couples TRBV7-2 to TRBJ2-7; D unclear. Per the germline V gene, CDR1 is SGHTA and CDR2 is FQGNSA. The CDR3 runs 11 residues. V lost 5 bases and J 0 bases, leaving 2 bases between the germline ends. For the CDR3, the DNA is TGTGCCAGCAGCGCCTCCTACGAGCAGTACTTC. Amino acids: CASSASYEQYF.

A single count supports this clone. This sequence joins TRBV6-5 and TRBJ2-1; no clear D gene. Trimming removed 1 base at V and 4 bases at J, with 11 bases between. CDR1 is MNHEY and CDR2 is SVGAGI in the germline V gene. This CDR3 contains 15 residues. The CDR3 nucleotides are TGTGCCAGCAGTTACTGGGTGGTTACTTACAATGAGCAGTTCTTC. Its translation is CASSYWVVTYNEQFF.

This clone was detected once. The V call is TRBV29-1, the J call TRBJ2-3, with D perhaps matching TRBD1 or TRBD2 (5 bases each). The V end was cut by 7 bases, the J end by 4 bases, with 18 bases between. Germline values: CDR1 SQVTM, CDR2 ANQGSEA. The CDR3 length is 14 residues. CDR3 loop: CSGGAAGTPDTQYF. The CDR3 DNA reads TGCAGCGGCGGAGCGGCAGGGACGCCAGATACGCAGTATTTT.